Listed here is a single TCR gamma chain. This clone is medium-sized (0.01 to 0.1%) in its sample. Its antigen is currently not known. Base qualities are not recorded, but no much larger clone differs from it by a single base. Both library preparation methods relied on multiplex PCR with primers aimed at conserved V and J regions of the TCR genes. After purification and pooling, the amplicons were sequenced on an Illumina MiSeq platform. Under the source paper's analysis protocol: MiXCR performed V(D)J alignment, clonotype assembly and translation, and VDJtools was used for functionality assessment and CDR3 repertoire analyses. The IMGT definition of CDR3 was applied, and only productive sequences using functional genes were analyzed, with ORF genes and pseudogenes left out. A custom Python script was used to search all patients and controls for identical amino acid CDR3s of major clonotypes (frequency >=5%). To compare clonotype frequencies between patients and controls, a one-sided non-parametric Wilcoxon test was applied. After TCRdb called clones again from the public reads with CATT, rows with identical DNA were merged. These V and J calls are TCRdb output, not the study's own analysis. The sample data list 2,000 to 2,500 gamma-chain clones, and about 11% of these were observed just once. Of the sample, roughly 18% falls within the top ten clones.

The germline V gene specifies EGSNGY as CDR1 and YDSYNSKV as CDR2. At the junction V is shortened by 0 bases and J by 0 bases; bases outside the gene matches: 7. From cysteine to phenylalanine, the CDR3 is 17 amino acids long. Just CDR3 DNA is preserved here, 51 bases in frame from base 1. The sample belongs to a study of gamma delta lymphoproliferative disorders and STAT genes listed by TCRdb under 2018. Study-level background: Gamma-chain libraries were prepared from at least 50 ng of genomic DNA using the LymphoTrack Dx TCRG Assay. Since no corresponding Invivoscribe delta assay was available, delta-chain libraries were prepared following the standard operating procedure of the EuroClonality-NGS working group. Within a larger immunophenotypic and STAT-mutation study, TCR gamma and delta CDR3 repertoires were profiled by deep sequencing in Tgammadelta lymphoproliferative disease patients and healthy controls. A couple of gamma-chain samples and all delta-chain samples were sequenced twice to confirm results. The paper's findings and limits, for the study overall: The authors noted that NGS specificity may be reduced at low frequencies, so the public or private nature of leukemic clones needs confirmation. Nearly all major gamma and delta clonotypes of patients were found to be public, being shared with at least one healthy donor, and only a couple of gamma clonotypes were found to be private to disease. When whole repertoires were clustered, patient gamma repertoires were grouped separately from healthy controls, whereas no separation between groups was observed for delta repertoires. Control T cells likely spanned varied maturation stages, while leukemic cells were skewed toward terminal effectors, potentially limiting patient-control comparisons.

Genomic DNA from peripheral blood mononuclear cells isolated from patients and controls was used for TCR sequencing. As controls, about 23 healthy adult blood donors (median age roughly 70 years; some 12 males and roughly 11 females) were included and were matched to patients for age and sex. The clonotype was recovered from a human donor in good health. The V and J segments used are TRGV2 and TRGJP2. No J gene was available from TCRdb, and it was assigned here by a germline match of the DNA. Material for sequencing was blood. The nucleotides read TGTGCCACCTGGGACGGGGAGCGGTATAGTAGTGATTGGATCAAGACGTTT. Translated, this is CATWDGERYSSDWIKTF.